A selection of T cell receptor beta chains follows, all from one sample in a study of shared clonotypes between healthy human individuals. Only in-frame clones appear in the TCRdb table, and some are missing; sequencing was by immunoSEQ multiplex PCR. Of under 2.5 million clones in the sample, about nine tenths are singletons; the top ten hold more than 0.35%. Sequencing used naive CD4+ T cells from PBMCs. The receptor source for this set is a young man in good health. Some clones in this sample may be carry-over from other donors' samples. CDR3s include the opening cysteine and the closing phenylalanine or tryptophan. Fields, in order: clone size, D gene, V gene, J gene, CDR3 protein, CDR3 DNA. The D gene is left open where the match is weak. Clone size is stated in some rows and not others, as once, few, many or a class when expanded.

clone size: -
D gene: -
V gene: TRBV4-3
J gene: TRBJ2-7
CDR3 protein: CASSQERSRGGYEQYF
CDR3 DNA: TGCGCCAGCAGCCAAGAAAGGTCCAGGGGAGGGTACGAGCAGTACTTC

clone size: -
D gene: -
V gene: TRBV4-2
J gene: TRBJ2-7
CDR3 protein: CASSQDRGRNYEQYF
CDR3 DNA: TGTGCCAGCAGCCAAGATCGCGGACGGAACTACGAGCAGTACTTC

clone size: few
D gene: -
V gene: TRBV14
J gene: TRBJ2-1
CDR3 protein: CASSPANEQFF
CDR3 DNA: TGTGCCAGCAGCCCAGCCAATGAGCAGTTCTTC

clone size: once
D gene: -
V gene: TRBV7-9
J gene: TRBJ2-5
CDR3 protein: CASSPFDSPIGYF
CDR3 DNA: TGTGCCAGCAGCCCATTCGACAGTCCGATAGGGTACTTC

clone size: -
D gene: -
V gene: TRBV7-3
J gene: TRBJ2-1
CDR3 protein: CASSFVAGNYNEQFF
CDR3 DNA: TGTGCCAGCAGCTTCGTAGCCGGTAACTACAATGAGCAGTTCTTC

clone size: -
D gene: TRBD1
V gene: TRBV10-3
J gene: TRBJ2-6
CDR3 protein: CATGSRAGQGVGANVLTF
CDR3 DNA: TGTGCCACCGGGAGCCGCGCGGGACAGGGGGTGGGGGCCAACGTCCTGACTTTC

clone size: -
D gene: TRBD1
V gene: TRBV18
J gene: TRBJ1-3
CDR3 protein: CASSPQQGVSGNTIYF
CDR3 DNA: TGTGCCAGCTCACCACAGCAGGGGGTCTCTGGAAACACCATATATTTT

clone size: -
D gene: TRBD1
V gene: TRBV10-3
J gene: TRBJ1-1
CDR3 protein: CAIRGTGYTEAFF
CDR3 DNA: TGTGCCATCAGGGGGACAGGCTACACTGAAGCTTTCTTT

clone size: -
D gene: -
V gene: TRBV18
J gene: TRBJ1-2
CDR3 protein: CASSPIGRVNYGYTF
CDR3 DNA: TGTGCCAGCTCACCAATAGGCAGAGTTAACTATGGCTACACCTTC

clone size: -
D gene: -
V gene: TRBV27
J gene: TRBJ1-2
CDR3 protein: CASSLRDGEDGYTF
CDR3 DNA: TGTGCCAGCAGTTTAAGAGACGGGGAAGATGGCTACACCTTC

clone size: -
D gene: -
V gene: TRBV7-9
J gene: TRBJ1-1
CDR3 protein: CASSQTIDTEAFF
CDR3 DNA: TGTGCCAGCAGTCAAACAATAGATACTGAAGCTTTCTTT

clone size: few
D gene: -
V gene: TRBV4-2
J gene: TRBJ1-5
CDR3 protein: CASSEKAGEEPQHF
CDR3 DNA: TGTGCCAGCAGCGAGAAAGCAGGGGAAGAGCCCCAGCATTTT

clone size: -
D gene: -
V gene: TRBV2
J gene: TRBJ2-6
CDR3 protein: CASRDPPEGANVLTF
CDR3 DNA: TGTGCCAGCAGGGATCCCCCGGAAGGGGCCAACGTCCTGACTTTC

clone size: -
D gene: -
V gene: TRBV7-2
J gene: TRBJ2-3
CDR3 protein: CASTLGASGTDTQYF
CDR3 DNA: TGTGCCAGCACCCTAGGGGCGTCGGGCACAGATACGCAGTATTTT

clone size: -
D gene: TRBD2
V gene: TRBV30
J gene: TRBJ2-3
CDR3 protein: CAWSISGITDTQYF
CDR3 DNA: TGTGCCTGGAGTATAAGCGGGATCACAGATACGCAGTATTTT